These T cell receptor beta chains were read from a single sample in a study of T cell responses to AZD1222 COVID-19 vaccine. The data were produced by immunoSEQ multiplex PCR, yet TCRdb's version contains in-frame clones alone and is incomplete. The table includes about 120,000 clones, about 89% detected once. This specimen consisted of peripheral blood, obtained on day 0 of AZD1222 vaccination. The receptors were sampled from an adult in good health. Both conserved end residues are part of each CDR3. Fields, in order: J gene, V gene, D gene, clone size, CDR3 DNA, CDR3 protein. A D gene is named only where the DNA matches it firmly. Size tells how often a clone was seen (once, few, many) or the class of an expanded clone, and some rows leave it out.

j_call: TRBJ2-1; v_call: TRBV27; d_call: NA; clone_size: NA; cdr3_nt: TGTGCCACATCTAGCTGGTCCAATGAGCAGTTCTTC; cdr3_aa: CATSSWSNEQFF
j_call: TRBJ1-2; v_call: TRBV27; d_call: NA; clone_size: NA; cdr3_nt: TGTGCCAGCAGTTTACTTCTTCCCCCGCCTTATAACTATGGCTACACCTTC; cdr3_aa: CASSLLLPPPYNYGYTF
j_call: TRBJ1-3; v_call: TRBV5-1; d_call: NA; clone_size: NA; cdr3_nt: TGCGCCAGCAGCTTAGATCAGGGGATGGCTGGAAACACCATATATTTT; cdr3_aa: CASSLDQGMAGNTIYF
j_call: TRBJ2-7; v_call: TRBV14; d_call: NA; clone_size: NA; cdr3_nt: TGTGCCAGCAGCCGGATGCCTGGGGAGCAGTACTTC; cdr3_aa: CASSRMPGEQYF
j_call: TRBJ1-6; v_call: TRBV18; d_call: NA; clone_size: once; cdr3_nt: TGTGCCAGCTCACCCACGGACGGGTCGGGTTCACCCCTCCACTTT; cdr3_aa: CASSPTDGSGSPLHF
j_call: TRBJ2-1; v_call: TRBV19; d_call: NA; clone_size: NA; cdr3_nt: TGTGCCAGTAATGGCATCAGCAATGAGCAGTTCTTC; cdr3_aa: CASNGISNEQFF
j_call: TRBJ1-5; v_call: TRBV18; d_call: NA; clone_size: NA; cdr3_nt: TGTGCCAGCTCACCCTCATATGACCAGCCCCAGCATTTT; cdr3_aa: CASSPSYDQPQHF
j_call: TRBJ1-5; v_call: TRBV10-3; d_call: NA; clone_size: NA; cdr3_nt: TGTGCCATCAGTGAGCGGGGAGATCAGCCCCAGCATTTT; cdr3_aa: CAISERGDQPQHF
j_call: TRBJ1-3; v_call: TRBV2; d_call: TRBD1; clone_size: NA; cdr3_nt: TGTGCCAGCAGCCGGGACAGATTCTTGAGCTCTGGAAACACCATATATTTT; cdr3_aa: CASSRDRFLSSGNTIYF
j_call: TRBJ1-3; v_call: TRBV29-1; d_call: NA; clone_size: once; cdr3_nt: TGCAGCGCCGTAGACGGGGGAGGCGGAAACACCATATATTTT; cdr3_aa: CSAVDGGGGNTIYF
j_call: TRBJ2-7; v_call: TRBV9; d_call: NA; clone_size: NA; cdr3_nt: TGTGCCAGCAGCCCCACCCTAGGGATTGGCGAGCAGTACTTC; cdr3_aa: CASSPTLGIGEQYF
j_call: TRBJ2-7; v_call: TRBV6-6; d_call: NA; clone_size: NA; cdr3_nt: TGTGCCAGCAGTTATCTCGCCTACGAGCAGTACTTC; cdr3_aa: CASSYLAYEQYF
j_call: TRBJ1-3; v_call: TRBV14; d_call: TRBD1; clone_size: NA; cdr3_nt: TGTGCCAGCAGCCAACCGGGGAAGGGACAGCGAGGCCGAGACACCATATATTTT; cdr3_aa: CASSQPGKGQRGRDTIYF
j_call: TRBJ1-6; v_call: TRBV20-1; d_call: NA; clone_size: once; cdr3_nt: TGCAGTGCGCCCTCCGATGGGTCCCTCCACTTT; cdr3_aa: CSAPSDGSLHF
j_call: TRBJ2-7; v_call: TRBV5-6; d_call: NA; clone_size: NA; cdr3_nt: TGTGCCAGCAGCGGGGGGACCTACGAGCAGTACTTC; cdr3_aa: CASSGGTYEQYF
j_call: TRBJ1-5; v_call: TRBV30; d_call: TRBD1; clone_size: NA; cdr3_nt: TGTGCCTGGAGTGTACCCCCGGACAGGGGGCTTCAGAGCAATCAGCCCCAGCATTTT; cdr3_aa: CAWSVPPDRGLQSNQPQHF
j_call: TRBJ2-5; v_call: TRBV5-6; d_call: NA; clone_size: NA; cdr3_nt: TGTGCCAGCAGCTTTGGAGGGTTAAAGGAGACCCAGTACTTC; cdr3_aa: CASSFGGLKETQYF
j_call: TRBJ1-2; v_call: TRBV19; d_call: TRBD1; clone_size: NA; cdr3_nt: TGTGCCAGTAGGAGCGGACAGGGCCTCGGAGGCTACACCTTC; cdr3_aa: CASRSGQGLGGYTF
j_call: TRBJ1-5; v_call: TRBV12-3/TRBV12-4; d_call: TRBD1; clone_size: NA; cdr3_nt: TGTGCCAGCAGTGAAGGGGGCTCTCAGCCCCAGCATTTT; cdr3_aa: CASSEGGSQPQHF
j_call: TRBJ2-2; v_call: TRBV5-1; d_call: TRBD1; clone_size: few; cdr3_nt: TGCGCCAGCAGCGCAGGACAGGGTAGAACCACCGGGGAGCTGTTTTTT; cdr3_aa: CASSAGQGRTTGELFF
j_call: TRBJ2-1; v_call: TRBV3-1/TRBV3-2; d_call: TRBD1; clone_size: NA; cdr3_nt: TGTGCCAGCAGCCAGGGGACAGGAGGTAATGAGCAGTTCTTC; cdr3_aa: CASSQGTGGNEQFF
j_call: TRBJ1-1; v_call: TRBV2; d_call: NA; clone_size: NA; cdr3_nt: TGTGCCAGCACCCTGACAGCGAACCCGAACACTGAAGCTTTCTTT; cdr3_aa: CASTLTANPNTEAFF
j_call: TRBJ2-7; v_call: TRBV6-1; d_call: TRBD1; clone_size: NA; cdr3_nt: TGTGCCAGCAGTGATTCCGGGACAGGTAACGAGCAGTACTTC; cdr3_aa: CASSDSGTGNEQYF
j_call: TRBJ1-4; v_call: TRBV2; d_call: NA; clone_size: NA; cdr3_nt: TGTGCCTCCTGCGAGGTTTGGGAAAAACTGTTTTTT; cdr3_aa: CASCEVWEKLFF
j_call: TRBJ1-3; v_call: TRBV4-2; d_call: TRBD1; clone_size: few; cdr3_nt: TGTGCCAGCAGCCCTCCCTCCGGGCGGGGACAGGCTGGAAACACCATATATTTT; cdr3_aa: CASSPPSGRGQAGNTIYF
j_call: TRBJ1-2; v_call: TRBV25-1; d_call: NA; clone_size: NA; cdr3_nt: TGTGCCAGCAGTGGGCCCCGCAGGGCCCATGGCTACACCTTC; cdr3_aa: CASSGPRRAHGYTF
j_call: TRBJ1-1; v_call: TRBV6-2/TRBV6-3; d_call: NA; clone_size: NA; cdr3_nt: TGTGCCAGCAGTTACGGGGCTGAAGCTTTCTTT; cdr3_aa: CASSYGAEAFF
j_call: TRBJ2-1; v_call: TRBV6-6; d_call: TRBD2; clone_size: NA; cdr3_nt: TGTGCCAGCAGTCCACCGGGGACTAGGATCTACAATGAGCAGTTCTTC; cdr3_aa: CASSPPGTRIYNEQFF
j_call: TRBJ1-1; v_call: TRBV18; d_call: NA; clone_size: NA; cdr3_nt: TGTGCCAGCTCAGGGGTGAACACTGAAGCTTTCTTT; cdr3_aa: CASSGVNTEAFF
j_call: TRBJ1-5; v_call: TRBV2; d_call: NA; clone_size: NA; cdr3_nt: TGTGCCAGCAGTTCCCAGGGTTTGGGCAATCAGCCCCAGCATTTT; cdr3_aa: CASSSQGLGNQPQHF
j_call: TRBJ1-5; v_call: TRBV3-1/TRBV3-2; d_call: NA; clone_size: NA; cdr3_nt: TGTGCCAGCAGCCAAGACCGGATGCAGCCCCAGCATTTT; cdr3_aa: CASSQDRMQPQHF
j_call: TRBJ2-2; v_call: TRBV27; d_call: NA; clone_size: NA; cdr3_nt: TGTGCCAGCAGTCCCATATCGACCGCCGGGGAGCTGTTTTTT; cdr3_aa: CASSPISTAGELFF
j_call: TRBJ1-1; v_call: TRBV2; d_call: NA; clone_size: NA; cdr3_nt: TGTGCCAGCAGTTCCTCGACGGTGAACACTGAAGCTTTCTTT; cdr3_aa: CASSSSTVNTEAFF
j_call: TRBJ1-4; v_call: TRBV7-6; d_call: NA; clone_size: NA; cdr3_nt: TGTGCCAGCAGCTTAGTGGGGGGAAAGGATGAAAAACTGTTTTTT; cdr3_aa: CASSLVGGKDEKLFF
j_call: TRBJ1-2; v_call: TRBV2; d_call: NA; clone_size: NA; cdr3_nt: TGTGCCAGCAGGGGGGGAACAGGGTCCTATGGCTACACCTTC; cdr3_aa: CASRGGTGSYGYTF
j_call: TRBJ2-2; v_call: TRBV27; d_call: TRBD1; clone_size: NA; cdr3_nt: TGTGCCAGCAGCAGCGGACAGGGCGCCGGGGAGCTGTTTTTT; cdr3_aa: CASSSGQGAGELFF
j_call: TRBJ2-7; v_call: TRBV3-1/TRBV3-2; d_call: TRBD2; clone_size: once; cdr3_nt: TGTGCCAGCAGCCGATTTACTAGCGGGGGCCAGGGGGCCGAGCAGTACTTC; cdr3_aa: CASSRFTSGGQGAEQYF
j_call: TRBJ2-7; v_call: TRBV6-5; d_call: TRBD1; clone_size: NA; cdr3_nt: TGTGCCAGCAGAGTTACCGGGACAGGGACCTACGAGCAGTACTTC; cdr3_aa: CASRVTGTGTYEQYF
j_call: TRBJ2-1; v_call: TRBV5-8; d_call: NA; clone_size: NA; cdr3_nt: TGTGCCAGCAGGACGACAAATTACAATGAGCAGTTCTTC; cdr3_aa: CASRTTNYNEQFF
j_call: TRBJ1-2; v_call: TRBV6-5; d_call: NA; clone_size: NA; cdr3_nt: TGTGCCAGCAGGGAGAACTATGGCTACACCTTC; cdr3_aa: CASRENYGYTF
j_call: TRBJ2-5; v_call: TRBV6-8; d_call: NA; clone_size: NA; cdr3_nt: TGTGCCAGCAGTTCGTCCGGGGGAAAAGAGACCCAGTACTTC; cdr3_aa: CASSSSGGKETQYF
j_call: TRBJ1-2; v_call: TRBV14; d_call: NA; clone_size: NA; cdr3_nt: TGTGCCAGCAGCCAAGATAATCGGTATGGCTACACCTTC; cdr3_aa: CASSQDNRYGYTF
j_call: TRBJ2-2; v_call: TRBV6-5; d_call: TRBD1; clone_size: NA; cdr3_nt: TGTGCCAGCAGGGGGGACAGAGGGTCCTCCGGGGAGCTGTTTTTT; cdr3_aa: CASRGDRGSSGELFF
j_call: TRBJ2-5; v_call: TRBV11-2; d_call: NA; clone_size: NA; cdr3_nt: TGTGCCAGCAGCTCCTTAAGGTTTGGGGGAGAGACCCAGTACTTC; cdr3_aa: CASSSLRFGGETQYF
j_call: TRBJ2-1; v_call: TRBV3-1/TRBV3-2; d_call: TRBD2; clone_size: few; cdr3_nt: TGTGCCAGCAGCCAAGATCGGACTAGCGCTATTGCCCATGAGCAGTTCTTC; cdr3_aa: CASSQDRTSAIAHEQFF
j_call: TRBJ2-1; v_call: TRBV11-2; d_call: NA; clone_size: once; cdr3_nt: TGTGCCAGCAGCTTAGATTTGGGGGGTGAGCAGTTCTTC; cdr3_aa: CASSLDLGGEQFF
j_call: TRBJ2-2; v_call: TRBV6-5; d_call: NA; clone_size: once; cdr3_nt: TGTGCCAGCAGTTTATCCAGGGTCGGCACCGGGGAGCTGTTTTTT; cdr3_aa: CASSLSRVGTGELFF
j_call: TRBJ2-3; v_call: TRBV5-3; d_call: NA; clone_size: NA; cdr3_nt: TGTGTCCAGAAATATCCACTGAAACCTACGAATACGCAGTATTTT; cdr3_aa: CVQKYPLKPTNTQYF
j_call: TRBJ1-3; v_call: TRBV6-6; d_call: NA; clone_size: once; cdr3_nt: TGTGCCAGCAGTTCGTCCGACACCATATATTTT; cdr3_aa: CASSSSDTIYF
j_call: TRBJ2-5; v_call: TRBV12-1; d_call: NA; clone_size: NA; cdr3_nt: TGTGCCAGCAGCTTTGCGCGGCGGGAGGGCCCCCAAGAGACCCAGTACTTC; cdr3_aa: CASSFARREGPQETQYF
j_call: TRBJ1-1; v_call: TRBV12-3/TRBV12-4; d_call: NA; clone_size: NA; cdr3_nt: TGTGCCAGCAGCGTACAGGAGGACACTGAAGCTTTCTTT; cdr3_aa: CASSVQEDTEAFF
j_call: TRBJ1-4; v_call: TRBV14; d_call: NA; clone_size: NA; cdr3_nt: TGTGCCAGCAGCCCTGGGGCACGGGGTGAAAAACTGTTTTTT; cdr3_aa: CASSPGARGEKLFF
j_call: TRBJ1-4; v_call: TRBV5-1; d_call: TRBD1; clone_size: NA; cdr3_nt: TGCGCCAGCAGCCCCTTCTCCAGGGGGCCTGCCCTTGAAAAACTGTTTTTT; cdr3_aa: CASSPFSRGPALEKLFF
j_call: TRBJ1-1; v_call: TRBV5-5; d_call: TRBD1; clone_size: NA; cdr3_nt: TGTGCCAGCAGCTGGACAGGGGGCTTTCAGAACACTGAAGCTTTCTTT; cdr3_aa: CASSWTGGFQNTEAFF
j_call: TRBJ2-3; v_call: TRBV10-3; d_call: TRBD2; clone_size: NA; cdr3_nt: TGTGCCATCAGTGATCCCCTACTGACTAGCGGGAGTTCAGATACGCAGTATTTT; cdr3_aa: CAISDPLLTSGSSDTQYF